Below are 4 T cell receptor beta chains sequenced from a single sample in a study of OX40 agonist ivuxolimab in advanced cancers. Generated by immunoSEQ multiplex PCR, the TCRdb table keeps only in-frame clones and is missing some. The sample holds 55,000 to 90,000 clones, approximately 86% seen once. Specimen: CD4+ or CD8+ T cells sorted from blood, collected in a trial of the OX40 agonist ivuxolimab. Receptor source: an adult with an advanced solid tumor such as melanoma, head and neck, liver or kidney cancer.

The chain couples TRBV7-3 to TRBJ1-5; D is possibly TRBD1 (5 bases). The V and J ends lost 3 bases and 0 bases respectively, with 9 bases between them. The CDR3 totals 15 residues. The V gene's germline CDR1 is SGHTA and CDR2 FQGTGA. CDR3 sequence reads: CASSLGPLSNQPQHF. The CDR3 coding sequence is TGTGCCAGCAGCTTGGGACCGCTTAGCAATCAGCCCCAGCATTTT. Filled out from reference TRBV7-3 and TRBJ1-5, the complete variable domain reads GAGVSQTPSNKVTEKGKYVELRCDPISGHTALYWYRQSLGQGPEFLIYFQGTGAADDSGLPNDRFFAVRPEGSVSTLKIQRTERGDSAVYLCASSLGPLSNQPQHFGDGTRLSIL.

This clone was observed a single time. CDR3 nucleotides: TGTGCCATCAGTGAGTCGAAGGGCCTGAACACTGAAGCTTTCTTT. Translating it yields CAISESKGLNTEAFF. The chain uses TRBV10-3 and TRBJ1-1; no firm D call. V was trimmed by 0 bases and J by 0 bases, leaving 8 bases between them. CDR1 is ENHRY, CDR2 SYGVKD, per germline. CDR3 length equals 15 residues.

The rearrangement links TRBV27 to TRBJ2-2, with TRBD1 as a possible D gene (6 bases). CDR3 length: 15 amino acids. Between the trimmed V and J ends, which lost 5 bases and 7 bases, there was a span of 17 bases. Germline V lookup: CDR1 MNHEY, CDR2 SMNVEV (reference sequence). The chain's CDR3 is CASSLIITGIGELFF. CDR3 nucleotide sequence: TGTGCCAGCAGTCTCATCATTACAGGGATCGGGGAGCTGTTTTTT.

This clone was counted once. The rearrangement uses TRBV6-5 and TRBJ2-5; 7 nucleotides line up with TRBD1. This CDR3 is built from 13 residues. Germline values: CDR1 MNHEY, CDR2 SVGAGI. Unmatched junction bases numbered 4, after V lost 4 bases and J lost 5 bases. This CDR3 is CASSSTGAETQYF. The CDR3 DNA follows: TGTGCCAGCAGTTCAACAGGGGCGGAGACCCAGTACTTC.